This T cell receptor (beta chain) was obtained from a study of blood T cell repertoires in COVID-19. As for the study in general: There were acute and convalescent COVID-19 samples, and they came from the United States, Italy and Spain. Sources were T cells, B-cell-depleted T cells, or PBMCs; the material itself was cDNA or gDNA.

Profiling relied on immunoSEQ multiplex PCR, and the TCRdb table lists in-frame clones only, not all of them. In the table there are 100,000 to 150,000 clones, around 88% of which are singletons. V lost 4 bases and J lost 8; bases outside the gene matches: 12. The CDR3 sequence is 16 residues long. Germline V lookup: CDR1 SGDLS, CDR2 YYNGEE. This TCR was sampled from a man in his fifties or sixties with acute or convalescent COVID-19. Sequencing was done on a sample of peripheral blood. V and J are TRBV9 and TRBJ1-1; 12 bases line up with TRBD1. This CDR3 reads CASSPDAGTGGREAFF. The CDR3 nucleotides are TGTGCCAGCAGCCCCGACGCTGGGACAGGGGGCCGGGAAGCTTTCTTT.